The 20 T cell receptor beta chains presented below share a single source sample, sequenced in a study of a mutant IDH1 vaccine in newly diagnosed glioma. The time point here: week 23, last vaccination. Vaccinated patients received 300 ug of mutant IDH1 20-mer peptide per dose, with topical imiquimod. Their specific antigens are unknown. Repertoires were generated with immunoSEQ multiplex PCR, while TCRdb's copy carries only in-frame clones and drops some. The table shows under 45,000 clones, with around 74% occurring only once. The material sequenced was PBMCs, taken from a glioma patient whose treatment included an IDH1 peptide vaccine. The source of these receptors is a man between 50 and 59 years old with glioma.

This sequence joins TRBV19 and TRBJ1-5; D call uncertain. Germline-derived CDR1 and CDR2 are LNHDA and SQIVND (reference sequence). Trimming left V 2 bases short and J 3 bases short, with 11 bases between. There are 15 residues in the CDR3. DNA of the CDR3: TGTGCCAGTAGTATAAGGACGGCGCCCAATCAGCCCCAGCATTTT. This gives the protein CASSIRTAPNQPQHF.

The chain is built from TRBV11-1 and TRBJ2-7, with TRBD1 as a possible D gene (6 bases). V was pared by 7 bases and J by 5 bases, with 12 bases between. Germline CDR1 is SGHAT and CDR2 is FQDESV (reference sequence). The CDR3 contains 12 residues. CDR3 amino acids: CASTANRDEQYF. The CDR3 nucleotides read TGTGCCAGCACCGCCAACAGGGACGAGCAGTACTTC.

This clone came up once. The chain links TRBV5-1 to TRBJ2-5; D may be TRBD2 (7 bases). Trimming removed 1 base at V and 4 bases at J, with 17 bases between. The CDR3 extends over 16 amino acids. Per the germline V gene, CDR1 is SGHRS and CDR2 is YFSETQ. The DNA for the CDR3 is TGCGCCAGCAGCTTGACCCCGATCGGGGGGCGAGAGACCCAGTACTTC. Translated: CASSLTPIGGRETQYF.

The CDR3 DNA follows: TGCGCCAGCAGCAGAACCGGACAGGGCCCCGGGGAGCTGTTTTTT. Translating it yields CASSRTGQGPGELFF. The chain carries TRBV5-1 and TRBJ2-2; TRBD1 aligns across 8 bases. V lost 4 bases, J lost 6 bases, and 8 bases stayed unmatched. The germline gives CDR1 SGHRS, CDR2 YFSETQ. This CDR3 has 15 amino acids.

The rearrangement joins TRBV2 to TRBJ2-5, with D perhaps matching TRBD1 (6 bases). Looked up from germline, CDR1 is SNHLY and CDR2 is FYNNEI. This CDR3 comprises 14 residues. Deletions cut 11 bases from V and 2 bases from J, with 18 bases between. The CDR3 spells CAGSKGHPQETQYF. As DNA, the CDR3 is TGTGCCGGATCAAAGGGACATCCACAAGAGACCCAGTACTTC. The full variable domain, in which reference TRBV2 and TRBJ2-5 provide the parts outside the CDR3, is EPEVTQTPSHQVTQMGQEVILRCVPISNHLYFYWYRQILGQKVEFLVSFYNNEISEKSEIFDDQFSVERPDGSNFTLKIRSTKLEDSAMYFCAGSKGHPQETQYFGPGTRLLVL.

The chain employs TRBV2 and TRBJ1-2; TRBD1 agrees at 7 bases. Germline CDR1 reads SNHLY; CDR2 reads FYNNEI. CDR3 length equals 14 residues. V lost 4 bases, J lost 1 base, and 3 bases stayed unmatched. The CDR3 DNA is TGTGCCAGCAGTGGGACAGGAATTAACTATGGCTACACCTTC. This gives the protein CASSGTGINYGYTF.

The chain has TRBV6-1 and TRBJ1-5, with TRBD1 matching 7 bases. The germline V gene has CDR1 MNHNS and CDR2 SASEGT. This CDR3 comprises 13 residues. V lost 10 bases and J lost 7; bases outside the gene matches: 10. The CDR3 nucleotides read TGTGCCAACGGACAGGACCTTTGGCAGCCCCAGCATTTT. Encoded protein: CANGQDLWQPQHF.

This chain uses TRBV18 with TRBJ2-7; D remains unclear. Germline lookup yields CDR1 KGHSH and CDR2 LQKENI. This CDR3 comprises 14 residues. The V end lost 3 bases, the J end lost 3 bases, and 12 bases lay between the germline ends. The DNA for the CDR3 is TGTGCCAGCTCACCGGGCAGGAATATCTACGAGCAGTACTTC. This encodes CASSPGRNIYEQYF.

The rearrangement links TRBV29-1 to TRBJ2-7; D unclear. The ends were cut back, 6 bases at V and 1 base at J, with 13 bases in the middle. This CDR3 region has 13 residues. Per the germline V gene, CDR1 is SQVTM and CDR2 is ANQGSEA. The CDR3 nucleotides are TGCAGCGTCCGTAAAGTGGGATCCTACGAGCAGTACTTC. This translates into CSVRKVGSYEQYF.

This clone has more than one count but fewer than ten. The chain employs TRBV6-1 and TRBJ1-6; 7 bases align to TRBD1. The germline V gene has CDR1 MNHNS and CDR2 SASEGT. The V gene end was trimmed by 10 bases and the J gene end by 10 bases; junction bases not matched to a gene: 10. The CDR3 spans 13 residues. The CDR3 region is CATDRREDSPLHF. The CDR3 region has the DNA TGTGCCACGGACAGGCGGGAGGACTCACCCCTCCACTTT.

This chain joins TRBV18 and TRBJ1-5; a possible D gene is TRBD1 (5 bases). Between the trimmed V and J ends, which lost 1 base and 1 base, there was a span of 8 bases. The CDR3 runs to 15 residues. Germline CDR1 is KGHSH and CDR2 is LQKENI. CDR3 sequence (DNA): TGTGCCAGCTCACCACTCGAGGGGAGCAATCAGCCCCAGCATTTT. It specifies CASSPLEGSNQPQHF.

This clone was found a few times. This rearrangement joins TRBV30 to TRBJ1-1; TRBD1 might be the D (6 bases). This CDR3 comprises 15 residues. Trimming took 1 base from V and 6 from J, leaving 18 bases between them. The germline gives CDR1 GTSNPN, CDR2 SVGIG (reference sequence). The CDR3 DNA sequence: TGTGCCTGGAGTGAGGGGGGCATAAGGGGCCCTGAAGCTTTCTTT. It encodes CAWSEGGIRGPEAFF.

This clone was observed a handful of times. This rearrangement joins TRBV19 to TRBJ2-7; TRBD1 is a possible D gene (6 bases). The CDR3 extends over 12 amino acids. Per germline, CDR1 LNHDA and CDR2 SQIVND (reference sequence). V was cut by 8 bases and J by 5 bases, with 13 bases left in between. The CDR3 protein is CASAGDRDEQYF. In DNA form, the CDR3 reads TGTGCCAGTGCAGGGGACCGGGACGAGCAGTACTTC.

The CDR3 here is CASSLEAIWTQYF. Written as DNA, the CDR3 is TGTGCCAGCAGCTTAGAGGCCATCTGGACCCAGTACTTC. The rearrangement uses TRBV7-2 and TRBJ2-5, with no clear D. This CDR3 region has 13 residues. V lost 1 base, J lost 7 bases, and 10 bases lay in between. From germline, CDR1 is SGHTA and CDR2 FQGNSA.

This clone has a single count. The J gene is TRBJ2-7, the V gene TRBV5-1; 10 bases map to TRBD1. From germline, CDR1 is SGHRS and CDR2 YFSETQ. V was clipped by 4 bases and J by 1 base; unmatched bases: 5. The CDR3 runs 15 residues. In DNA, the CDR3 is TGCGCCAGCAGCCCCCGGACAGGGGGTTCCTACGAGCAGTACTTC. Translated, it gives CASSPRTGGSYEQYF.

This clone showed up just a few times. This chain links TRBV2 with TRBJ1-5; D gene ambiguous. The V and J ends lost 4 bases and 4 bases respectively, with 8 bases between them. The germline gives CDR1 SNHLY, CDR2 FYNNEI. The CDR3 contains 13 residues. CDR3 loop: CASSVVLNQPQHF. The CDR3 DNA follows: TGTGCCAGCAGTGTGGTTCTTAATCAGCCCCAGCATTTT. The full variable domain, completed using reference TRBV2 and TRBJ1-5, is EPEVTQTPSHQVTQMGQEVILRCVPISNHLYFYWYRQILGQKVEFLVSFYNNEISEKSEIFDDQFSVERPDGSNFTLKIRSTKLEDSAMYFCASSVVLNQPQHFGDGTRLSIL.

The gene calls are TRBV2 and TRBJ1-6; 9 bases fit TRBD1. This CDR3 has 14 residues. Germline V gene data show CDR1 as SNHLY and CDR2 as FYNNEI. V shed 10 bases and J 6 bases; nucleotides not matched to a gene: 7. CDR3 region: CATWKDRGNSPLHF. The CDR3 DNA is TGTGCCACATGGAAGGACAGGGGTAATTCACCCCTCCACTTT. Complete variable domain (other parts from reference TRBV2 and TRBJ1-6): EPEVTQTPSHQVTQMGQEVILRCVPISNHLYFYWYRQILGQKVEFLVSFYNNEISEKSEIFDDQFSVERPDGSNFTLKIRSTKLEDSAMYFCATWKDRGNSPLHFGNGTRLTVT.

This clone appeared a single time. The chain uses TRBV2 and TRBJ1-2, with a possible D match to TRBD1 (5 bases). The germline CDR1 and CDR2 sequences are SNHLY and FYNNEI. V lost 7 bases and J 8 bases, leaving 20 bases between the germline ends. The CDR3 covers 14 residues. CDR3 DNA: TGTGCCAGCACGCCTGGGGAGGGACCCGGGGGCTACACCTTC. The encoded protein is CASTPGEGPGGYTF. The full variable domain, with the rest looked up from reference TRBV2 and TRBJ1-2, is EPEVTQTPSHQVTQMGQEVILRCVPISNHLYFYWYRQILGQKVEFLVSFYNNEISEKSEIFDDQFSVERPDGSNFTLKIRSTKLEDSAMYFCASTPGEGPGGYTFGSGTRLTVV.

The V call is TRBV9, the J call TRBJ2-1; the D gene is possibly TRBD1 (6 bases). The CDR3 length is 15 residues. Germline V gene sequence: CDR1 SGDLS, CDR2 YYNGEE. The V end lost 1 base, the J end lost 3 bases, and 11 bases lay between the germline ends. CDR3 in DNA: TGTGCCAGCAGCGTAATGGGGGCAGGCTACAATGAGCAGTTCTTC. This sequence encodes CASSVMGAGYNEQFF.

This clone was counted a single time. The chain uses TRBV5-1 and TRBJ1-2; D perhaps matches TRBD1 (5 bases). The germline V gene has CDR1 SGHRS and CDR2 YFSETQ. The CDR3 is made up of 14 amino acids. The ends were cut back, 4 bases at V and 4 bases at J, with 14 bases in the middle. The DNA of the CDR3 is TGCGCCAGCAGCCTTGATCAGGGTGGCTATGGCTACACCTTC. Its translation: CASSLDQGGYGYTF. Complete variable domain (other parts from reference TRBV5-1 and TRBJ1-2): KAGVTQTPRYLIKTRGQQVTLSCSPISGHRSVSWYQQTPGQGLQFLFEYFSETQRNKGNFPGRFSGRQFSNSRSEMNVSTLELGDSALYLCASSLDQGGYGYTFGSGTRLTVV.